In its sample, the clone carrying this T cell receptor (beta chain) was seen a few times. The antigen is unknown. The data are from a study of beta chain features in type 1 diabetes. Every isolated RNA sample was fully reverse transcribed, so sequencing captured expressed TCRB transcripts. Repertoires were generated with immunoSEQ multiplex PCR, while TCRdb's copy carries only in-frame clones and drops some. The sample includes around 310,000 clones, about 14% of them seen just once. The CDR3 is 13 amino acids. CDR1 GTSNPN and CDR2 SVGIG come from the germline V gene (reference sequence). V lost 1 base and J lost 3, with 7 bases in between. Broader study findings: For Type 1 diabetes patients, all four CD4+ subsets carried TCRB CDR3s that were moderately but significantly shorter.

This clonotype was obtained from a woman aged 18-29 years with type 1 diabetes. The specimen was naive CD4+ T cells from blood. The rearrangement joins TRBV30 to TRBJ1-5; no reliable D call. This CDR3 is CAWSGGNNQPQHF. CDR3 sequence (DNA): TGTGCCTGGAGTGGAGGGAACAATCAGCCCCAGCATTTT.